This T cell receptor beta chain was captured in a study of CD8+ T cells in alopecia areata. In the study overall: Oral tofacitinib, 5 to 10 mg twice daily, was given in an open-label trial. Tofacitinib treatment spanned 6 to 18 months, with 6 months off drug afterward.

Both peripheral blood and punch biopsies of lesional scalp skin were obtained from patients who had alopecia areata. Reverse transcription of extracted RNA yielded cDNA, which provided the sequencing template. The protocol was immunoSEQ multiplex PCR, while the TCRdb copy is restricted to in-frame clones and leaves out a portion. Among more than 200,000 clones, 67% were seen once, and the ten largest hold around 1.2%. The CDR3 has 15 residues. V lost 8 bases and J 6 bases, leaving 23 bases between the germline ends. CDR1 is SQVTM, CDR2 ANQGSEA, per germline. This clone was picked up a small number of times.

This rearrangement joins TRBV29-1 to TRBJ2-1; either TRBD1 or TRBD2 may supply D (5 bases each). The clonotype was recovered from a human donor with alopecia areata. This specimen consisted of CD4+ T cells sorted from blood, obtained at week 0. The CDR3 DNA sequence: TGCAGCACGGGGCTGGGGCAGAGCTTAAGCAATGAGCAGTTCTTC. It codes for CSTGLGQSLSNEQFF.